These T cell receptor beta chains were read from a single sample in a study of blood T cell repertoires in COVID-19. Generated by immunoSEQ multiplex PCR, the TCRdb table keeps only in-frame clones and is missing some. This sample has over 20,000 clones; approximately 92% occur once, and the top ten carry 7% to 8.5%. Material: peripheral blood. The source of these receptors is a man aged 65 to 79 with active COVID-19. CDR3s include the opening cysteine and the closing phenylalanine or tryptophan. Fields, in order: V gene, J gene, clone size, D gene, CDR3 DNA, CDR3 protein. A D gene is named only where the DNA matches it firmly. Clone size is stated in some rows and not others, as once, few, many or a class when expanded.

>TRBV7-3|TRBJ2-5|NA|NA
TGTGCCAGCAGCCAAAGCGGGCCCGGGACTCAACAAGAGACCCAGTACTTC
CASSQSGPGTQQETQYF
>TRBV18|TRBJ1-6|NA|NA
TGTGCCAGCTCACAAATCGGGACAACGTATAATTCACCCCTCCACTTT
CASSQIGTTYNSPLHF
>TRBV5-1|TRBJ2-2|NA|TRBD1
TGCGCCAGCAGCTTACCCCGGGACAGGAACACCGGGGAGCTGTTTTTT
CASSLPRDRNTGELFF
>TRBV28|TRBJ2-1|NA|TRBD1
TGTGCCAGCCCACCGGGACAGAGATATCCCCACAATGAGCAGTTCTTC
CASPPGQRYPHNEQFF
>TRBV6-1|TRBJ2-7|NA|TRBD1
TGTGCCAGCAGTGATTTCGGACAGGGCTACGAGCAGTACTTC
CASSDFGQGYEQYF
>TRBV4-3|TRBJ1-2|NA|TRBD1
TGCGCCAGCAGCCAAGAGCTAAATGCAGGGGGCCGTGGCTACACCTTC
CASSQELNAGGRGYTF
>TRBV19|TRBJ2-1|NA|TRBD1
TGTGCCAGTAGTATAAGGGGGCCCTACAATGAGCAGTTCTTC
CASSIRGPYNEQFF
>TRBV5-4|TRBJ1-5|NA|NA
TGTGCCAGCAGCTCCCCAGACAGTCCCTTTCCCCAGCATTTT
CASSSPDSPFPQHF
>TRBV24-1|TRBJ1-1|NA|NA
TGTGCCACCAGTGTTACAGGGAACACTGAAGCTTTCTTT
CATSVTGNTEAFF
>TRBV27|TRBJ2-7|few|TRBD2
TGTGCCAGCAGCCCATGGCAGGGAGGGTACGAGCAGTACTTC
CASSPWQGGYEQYF
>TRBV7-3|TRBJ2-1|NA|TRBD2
TGTGCCAGCAGCTCTGCGGGGGGGACTGAGCAGTTCTTC
CASSSAGGTEQFF
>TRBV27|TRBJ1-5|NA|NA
TGTGCCAGCAGGAGGACGGGAGACCCTTATAGCAATCAGCCCCAGCATTTT
CASRRTGDPYSNQPQHF
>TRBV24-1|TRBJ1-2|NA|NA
TGTGCCACCAGTGATTTGGGGATGAGGGGGGAGGGCTATGGCTACACCTTC
CATSDLGMRGEGYGYTF
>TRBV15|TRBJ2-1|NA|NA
TGTGCCACCAGCAGAGTCAGTATGGAGACGCAGAATGAGCAGTTCTTC
CATSRVSMETQNEQFF
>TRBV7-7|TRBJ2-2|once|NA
TGTGCCAGCAGCTTAGGACAGAACACCGGGGAGCTGTTTTTT
CASSLGQNTGELFF
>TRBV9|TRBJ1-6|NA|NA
TGTGCCAGCAGCGCGCGTGGGACACCGAATAATTCACCCCTCCACTTT
CASSARGTPNNSPLHF
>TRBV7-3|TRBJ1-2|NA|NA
TGTGCCAGCAGCTTACAGGGTCCTTCTGGGGGCTACACCTTC
CASSLQGPSGGYTF
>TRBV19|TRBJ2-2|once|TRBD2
TGTGCCAGTGGGGGGGTCAGCCTTGGCACCGGGGAGCTGTTTTTT
CASGGVSLGTGELFF
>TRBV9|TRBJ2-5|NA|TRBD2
TGTGCCAGCAGCGTAGCTACGGGAGGGTTGGAGACCCAGTACTTC
CASSVATGGLETQYF
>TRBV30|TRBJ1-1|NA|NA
TGTGCCTGGAGAATGACAGGTGCCGGACCTGAAGCTTTCTTT
CAWRMTGAGPEAFF
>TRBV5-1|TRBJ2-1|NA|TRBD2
TGCGCCAGCAGCTTTCGGAGCGGGAGCTCCTACAATGAGCAGTTCTTC
CASSFRSGSSYNEQFF
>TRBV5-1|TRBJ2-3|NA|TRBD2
TGCGCCAGCAGCCACCCGACTAGCGGGACCCAGTTCGTCACAGATACGCAGTATTTT
CASSHPTSGTQFVTDTQYF
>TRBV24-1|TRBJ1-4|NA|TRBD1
TGTGCCACCAGTGATTCCGGACAGGGAGGTGAAAAACTGTTTTTT
CATSDSGQGGEKLFF
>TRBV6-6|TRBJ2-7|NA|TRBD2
TGTGCCAGCACCACCCGGGGGGGCCCTGACTACGAGCAGTACTTC
CASTTRGGPDYEQYF
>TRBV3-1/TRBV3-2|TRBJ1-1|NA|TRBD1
TGTGCCAGCAGCCAGGACAGGGTAGGAACTGAAGCTTTCTTT
CASSQDRVGTEAFF
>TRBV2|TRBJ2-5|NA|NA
TGTGCCAGCAGTGAAGCGGTAGAAACAGTGACCTACCAAGAGACCCAGTACTTC
CASSEAVETVTYQETQYF
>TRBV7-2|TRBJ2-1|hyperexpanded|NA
TGTGCCACTGGACTTAACAATGAGCAGTTCTTC
CATGLNNEQFF
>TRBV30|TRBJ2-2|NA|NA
TGTGCCTGGAGTGTGGCCCCCTCAGTTGCCGGGGAGCTGTTTTTT
CAWSVAPSVAGELFF
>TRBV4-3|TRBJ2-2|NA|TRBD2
TGCGCCAGCAGCCAAGATGTCACGGGAGGAAGAACCGGGGAGCTGTTTTTT
CASSQDVTGGRTGELFF
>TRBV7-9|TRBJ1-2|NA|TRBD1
TGTGCCAGCAGCTCGACAGGGGGAAATGGCTACACCTTC
CASSSTGGNGYTF
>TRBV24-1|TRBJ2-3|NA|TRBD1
TGTGCCACCTCACGGGACAGGGGAACAGATACGCAGTATTTT
CATSRDRGTDTQYF
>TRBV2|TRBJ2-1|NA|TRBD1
TGTGCCAGCAGGGGGGGACAGGCGTACAATGAGCAGTTCTTC
CASRGGQAYNEQFF
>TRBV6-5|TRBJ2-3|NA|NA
TGTGCCAGCAGTAAACCGGGGGAGCCGGGTACGCAGTATTTT
CASSKPGEPGTQYF
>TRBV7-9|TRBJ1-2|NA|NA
TGTGCCAGCAGCTTAGAATTGGGGGGTGAAAACTATGGCTACACCTTC
CASSLELGGENYGYTF
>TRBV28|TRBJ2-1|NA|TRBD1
TGTGCCAGCAGCAGACAGGGGAGGAATGAGCAGTTCTTC
CASSRQGRNEQFF
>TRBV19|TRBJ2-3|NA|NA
TGTGCCAGTAGTAGGCTAGCAACAGATACGCAGTATTTT
CASSRLATDTQYF
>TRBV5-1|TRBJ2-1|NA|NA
TGCGCCAGCAGCTTTGGACAGCTAAACCTCAATGAGCAGTTCTTC
CASSFGQLNLNEQFF
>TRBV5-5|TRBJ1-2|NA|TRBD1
TGTGCCAGCAGACAGGACAGGGGGTCCAACTATGGCTACACCTTC
CASRQDRGSNYGYTF
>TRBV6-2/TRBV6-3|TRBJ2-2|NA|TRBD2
TGTGCCAGCAGTTGGATAGCGGGGGGCCCGAACACCGGGGAGCTGTTTTTT
CASSWIAGGPNTGELFF
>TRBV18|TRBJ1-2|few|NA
TGTGCCAGCTCACCGAGAGGCAGACCCTATGGCTACACCTTC
CASSPRGRPYGYTF
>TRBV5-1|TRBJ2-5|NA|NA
TGCGCCAGCAGCCAAGGGGCGCGGGAGACCCAGTACTTC
CASSQGARETQYF
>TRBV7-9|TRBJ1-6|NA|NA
TGTGCCGGGGACATCTATAATTCACCCCTCCACTTT
CAGDIYNSPLHF
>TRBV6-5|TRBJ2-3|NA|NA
TGTGCCAGCAGAGTTGGGGGCGGGACAGATACGCAGTATTTT
CASRVGGGTDTQYF
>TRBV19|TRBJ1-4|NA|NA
TGTGCCACCTCCCCCGCCGGAGGCATTGAAAAACTGTTTTTT
CATSPAGGIEKLFF
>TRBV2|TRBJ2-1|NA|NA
TGTGCCAGCAGGTTAACAACCGGGGACTACAATGAGCAGTTCTTC
CASRLTTGDYNEQFF
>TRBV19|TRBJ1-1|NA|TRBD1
TGTGCCAGTCGGAGACAGGGTATGAACACTGAAGCTTTCTTT
CASRRQGMNTEAFF
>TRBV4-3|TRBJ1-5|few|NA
TGCGCCAGCAGCCCCTTGTGGCAGGAGGTAAATCAGCCCCAGCATTTT
CASSPLWQEVNQPQHF
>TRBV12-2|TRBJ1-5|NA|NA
TGTGCAAGTCGCTTAGCGGCTGACAGGGATAGCAATCAGCCCCAGCATTTT
CASRLAADRDSNQPQHF
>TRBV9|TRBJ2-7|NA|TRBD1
TGTGCCAGCAGCCGGACAGGGGGCGGAGAGCAGTACTTC
CASSRTGGGEQYF
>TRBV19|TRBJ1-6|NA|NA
TGTGCCAGTAGTATAACCGGGGGGTCCTATAATTCACCCCTCCACTTT
CASSITGGSYNSPLHF